Listed below are T cell receptor beta chains from one sample, sequenced in a study of cytomegalovirus exposure and HLA in healthy donors. The method was immunoSEQ multiplex PCR; TCRdb's version includes in-frame clones alone and lacks a portion of them. The sample totals tens of thousands of clones; its top ten clones hold approximately 16%. The specimen sequenced was PBMCs. The receptors were sampled from a male donor in good health and CMV-seronegative. Each CDR3 is given with its conserved first and last residue. A D gene is named only where the DNA matches it firmly.

-	TRBJ1-1	TRBV5-4	CASSLNNMNTEAFF	TGTGCCAGCAGCTTGAACAACATGAACACTGAAGCTTTCTTT
TRBD1	TRBJ1-2	TRBV11-2	CASSLRGGQGLFYGFTF	TGTGCCAGCAGCTTAAGGGGGGGACAGGGACTCTTCTATGGCTTCACCTTC
TRBD1	TRBJ2-5	TRBV29-1	CSDPPGQAQETQYF	TGCAGCGATCCACCGGGACAGGCCCAAGAGACCCAGTACTTC
TRBD2	TRBJ2-1	TRBV4-1	CASSLSGGNEQFF	TGCGCCAGCAGCCTATCGGGGGGCAATGAGCAGTTCTTC
-	TRBJ2-6	TRBV9	CASSPTGTGANVLTF	TGTGCCAGCAGCCCTACAGGGACCGGGGCCAACGTCCTGACTTTC
TRBD1	TRBJ2-7	TRBV7-9	CASSEPGTGAYEQYF	TGTGCCAGCAGCGAACCCGGGACAGGGGCCTACGAGCAGTACTTC
-	TRBJ1-6	TRBV11-2	CASSLDRGFSPLHF	TGTGCCAGCAGCTTAGATCGCGGGTTCTCACCCCTCCACTTT
-	TRBJ2-3	TRBV5-4	CASSLIEASTDTQYF	TGTGCCAGCAGCTTAATTGAGGCCAGCACAGATACGCAGTATTTT
TRBD1	TRBJ2-7	TRBV4-1	CASSQAPGQGSHEQYF	TGCGCCAGCAGCCAGGCACCGGGACAGGGTTCCCACGAGCAGTACTTC
-	TRBJ2-3	TRBV7-2	CASSPVAYTQYF	TGTGCCAGCAGTCCCGTAGCGTATACGCAGTATTTT
-	TRBJ1-1	TRBV6-5	CASSYAGTEAFF	TGTGCCAGCAGTTACGCGGGAACTGAAGCTTTCTTT
TRBD2	TRBJ2-2	TRBV9	CASSPTSGYTGELFF	TGTGCCAGCAGCCCAACTAGCGGCTACACCGGGGAGCTGTTTTTT
-	TRBJ1-5	TRBV19	CASSIVAGVRLNQPQHF	TGTGCCAGTAGTATAGTGGCAGGGGTGCGCCTCAATCAGCCCCAGCATTTT
TRBD1	TRBJ2-7	TRBV18	CASSPIDRDEQYF	TGTGCCAGCTCACCTATCGACAGGGACGAGCAGTACTTC
-	TRBJ1-2	TRBV19	CASSLPWRLDNYGYTF	TGTGCCAGTAGTTTGCCCTGGAGGCTAGATAACTATGGCTACACCTTC
-	TRBJ1-1	TRBV4-2	CASSRDRNTEAFF	TGTGCCAGCAGCCGTGACAGGAACACTGAAGCTTTCTTT
TRBD1	TRBJ1-2	TRBV5-1	CASSAGQGNYGYTF	TGCGCCAGCAGCGCCGGACAGGGCAACTATGGCTACACCTTC
-	TRBJ1-6	TRBV5-1	CASSLAGRTDNSPLHF	TGCGCCAGCAGCTTGGCCGGCAGGACAGATAATTCACCCCTCCACTTT
-	TRBJ1-5	TRBV6-5	CASSAGLSNQPQHF	TGTGCCAGCAGCGCGGGACTAAGCAATCAGCCCCAGCATTTT
-	TRBJ1-2	TRBV11-2	CASSSPLRAKVDGYTF	TGTGCCAGCAGCTCACCCCTCAGGGCCAAGGTGGATGGCTACACCTTC
-	TRBJ1-3	TRBV19	CASSIGTSRNTIYF	TGTGCCAGTAGTATCGGGACATCCCGCAACACCATATATTTT
-	TRBJ1-1	TRBV7-9	CASSPQGQVNTEAFF	TGTGCCAGCAGCCCCCAGGGGCAGGTGAACACTGAAGCTTTCTTT
-	TRBJ1-1	TRBV10-2	CASSHSTEAFF	TGCGCCAGCAGTCATTCCACTGAAGCTTTCTTT
-	TRBJ1-1	TRBV4-2	CASSQDRGMNTEAFF	TGTGCCAGCAGCCAAGACAGGGGCATGAACACTGAAGCTTTCTTT
-	TRBJ1-3	TRBV7-7	CASSLGRPGTGNTIYF	TGTGCTAGCAGCTTAGGAAGGCCAGGCACTGGAAACACCATATATTTT
-	TRBJ2-7	TRBV19	CASSDLRAYEQYF	TGTGCCAGTAGTGATCTGCGCGCCTACGAGCAGTACTTC
-	TRBJ1-3	TRBV18	CASSPPSGVGNTIYF	TGTGCCAGCTCACCGCCGTCAGGGGTTGGAAACACCATATATTTT
TRBD1	TRBJ1-1	TRBV5-1	CASSLWADRAAEAFF	TGCGCCAGCAGCTTGTGGGCGGACAGGGCCGCTGAAGCTTTCTTT
-	TRBJ2-7	TRBV5-4	CASSLGQVSSYEQYF	TGTGCCAGCAGCTTGGGGCAGGTTAGCTCCTACGAGCAGTACTTC
TRBD1	TRBJ1-1	TRBV4-1	CASSQDPGGATEAFF	TGCGCCAGCAGCCAAGATCCAGGGGGCGCGACTGAAGCTTTCTTT
TRBD2	TRBJ2-3	TRBV4-3	CASSQAPVAGGRTSDTQYF	TGCGCCAGCAGCCAAGCCCCGGTAGCGGGGGGCCGCACGTCAGATACGCAGTATTTT
-	TRBJ1-1	TRBV6-5	CASSYETGGTEAFF	TGTGCCAGCAGTTACGAAACAGGTGGCACTGAAGCTTTCTTT
-	TRBJ1-4	TRBV7-2	CASSPTGARKLFF	TGTGCCAGCAGCCCGACGGGAGCAAGAAAACTGTTTTTT
TRBD1	TRBJ2-7	TRBV5-1	CASSADRGLYEQYF	TGCGCCAGCAGCGCCGACAGGGGGCTCTACGAGCAGTACTTC
-	TRBJ1-2	TRBV6-5	CASTIAGNLYGYTF	TGTGCCAGCACGATTGCAGGAAATCTTTATGGCTACACCTTC
TRBD1	TRBJ1-3	TRBV7-2	CASSPGTGGNTIYF	TGTGCCAGCAGCCCGGGGACAGGGGGAAACACCATATATTTT
-	TRBJ1-5	TRBV6-1	CASSEDLGGAQHF	TGTGCCAGCAGTGAAGACCTCGGAGGGGCCCAGCATTTT
-	TRBJ1-4	TRBV6-5	CASSYWGVDEKLFF	TGTGCCAGCAGTTACTGGGGGGTGGATGAAAAACTGTTTTTT
-	TRBJ2-6	TRBV29-1	CSGDFGANVLTF	TGCAGCGGCGATTTTGGGGCCAACGTCCTGACTTTC
-	TRBJ1-2	TRBV11-1	CASSLGARGNGYTF	TGTGCCAGCAGCTTGGGTGCCAGGGGAAATGGCTACACCTTC
-	TRBJ2-7	TRBV27	CASSPPGGVSYEQYF	TGTGCCAGCAGTCCTCCGGGGGGCGTCTCCTACGAGCAGTACTTC
-	TRBJ1-5	TRBV4-3	CASSRHREQPQHF	TGCGCCAGCAGCCGACATAGAGAGCAGCCCCAGCATTTT
TRBD1	TRBJ2-7	TRBV19	CASSTGQGFYEQYF	TGTGCCAGTAGTACCGGACAGGGGTTCTACGAGCAGTACTTC
TRBD1	TRBJ1-2	TRBV19	CAVEDRSNYGYTF	TGTGCCGTTGAGGACAGGTCGAACTATGGCTACACCTTC
-	TRBJ2-6	TRBV4-1	CASSGVRVMAGANVLTF	TGCGCCAGCAGCGGGGTCAGGGTAATGGCTGGGGCCAACGTCCTGACTTTC
-	TRBJ2-7	TRBV30	CACLPGGIYEQYF	TGTGCCTGCTTGCCTGGGGGGATCTACGAGCAGTACTTC
TRBD1	TRBJ1-1	TRBV19	CASRGQGAGNTEAFF	TGTGCCAGTAGGGGACAGGGGGCTGGGAACACTGAAGCTTTCTTT
TRBD1	TRBJ2-3	TRBV19	CASTLMGDRGDTQYF	TGTGCCAGTACCCTAATGGGGGACAGGGGAGATACGCAGTATTTT
-	TRBJ2-5	TRBV7-2	CASSLKGYQETQYF	TGTGCCAGCAGCTTAAAGGGGTACCAAGAGACCCAGTACTTC
TRBD2	TRBJ2-3	TRBV11-2	CASSLTPSGGRDTQYF	TGTGCCAGCAGCTTGACGCCTAGCGGGGGAAGAGATACGCAGTATTTT
-	TRBJ2-6	TRBV4-3	CASSLEAGGANVLTF	TGCGCCAGCAGTTTGGAGGCCGGCGGGGCCAACGTCCTGACTTTC